Listed below are T cell receptor beta chains from one sample, sequenced in a study of graft-versus-host responses after intestinal transplantation. Antigen specificity for these receptors is unknown. Method: immunoSEQ multiplex PCR; TCRdb's copy keeps in-frame clones and lacks some. The table includes 40,000 to 60,000 clones, about 88% detected once. Sample: unstimulated CD4+ T cells sorted from spleen or lymph node cells, taken before transplant. All receptors come from a human donor who was the organ donor for an intestinal transplant. CDR3s include the opening cysteine and the closing phenylalanine or tryptophan. D genes are given only for firm matches. Size values are once, few and many counts, or a class for expanded clones, and some rows have none.

d_call j_call v_call clone_size cdr3_aa cdr3_nt
TRBD1 TRBJ1-3 TRBV6-6 few CASSYEGAPTGNTIYF TGTGCCAGCAGTTATGAGGGGGCCCCAACTGGAAACACCATATATTTT
. TRBJ1-2 TRBV10-2 . CASTKTAPNYGYTF TGCGCCAGCACAAAGACAGCCCCTAACTATGGCTACACCTTC
TRBD2 TRBJ2-1 TRBV5-1 . CASSFHPGLAGPSYNEQFF TGCGCCAGCAGCTTTCACCCGGGACTAGCGGGCCCCTCCTACAATGAGCAGTTCTTC
. TRBJ2-6 TRBV5-1 . CASSLTQVISGANVLTF TGCGCCAGCAGCTTAACCCAGGTCATCTCTGGGGCCAACGTCCTGACTTTC
. TRBJ2-1 TRBV7-2 . CASSLGQRSEQFF TGTGCCAGCAGCTTAGGTCAGCGTAGTGAGCAGTTCTTC
. TRBJ2-4 TRBV2 . CASSRGPEIIQYF TGTGCCAGCAGTCGGGGGCCTGAGATCATTCAGTACTTC
TRBD2 TRBJ2-1 TRBV2 . CASRSGGGYNEQFF TGTGCCAGCAGAAGCGGGGGGGGCTACAATGAGCAGTTCTTC
TRBD1 TRBJ1-2 TRBV15 once CATSRQAGDRTFYGYTF TGTGCCACCAGCAGACAGGCAGGGGACAGGACCTTCTATGGCTACACCTTC
TRBD1 TRBJ2-5 TRBV5-1 . CASRGTEYQETQYF TGCGCCAGCAGAGGGACAGAGTACCAAGAGACCCAGTACTTC
. TRBJ2-7 TRBV28 . CASSLNNHEQYF TGTGCCAGCAGTTTAAATAATCACGAGCAGTACTTC
TRBD2 TRBJ2-1 TRBV7-2 . CASRPPSGGSYNEQFF TGTGCCAGCAGACCCCCTAGCGGGGGTTCCTACAATGAGCAGTTCTTC
. TRBJ2-3 TRBV7-2 . CASSGRELHTDTQYF TGTGCCAGCAGCGGCCGGGAGCTACACACAGATACGCAGTATTTT
TRBD1 TRBJ2-1 TRBV6-1 few CASSPGGRKIF TGTGCCAGCAGTCCAGGGGGACGGAAAATCTTC
TRBD1 TRBJ2-4 TRBV11-2 . CASSHPGTGAKNIQYF TGTGCCAGCAGCCATCCCGGGACAGGGGCCAAAAACATTCAGTACTTC
. TRBJ2-3 TRBV5-1 . CASSLVDSTDTQYF TGCGCCAGCAGCCTGGTTGACAGCACAGATACGCAGTATTTT
TRBD1 TRBJ2-2 TRBV5-4 . CASSSQGTGELFF TGTGCCAGCAGCTCACAGGGGACCGGGGAGCTGTTTTTT
TRBD2 TRBJ2-7 TRBV5-6 . CASSLRTSGRAGYEQYF TGTGCCAGCAGCTTGAGGACTAGCGGGAGGGCAGGTTACGAGCAGTACTTC
. TRBJ2-2 TRBV19 . CASSLGAGGNTGELFF TGTGCCAGTAGTCTAGGGGCCGGGGGAAACACCGGGGAGCTGTTTTTT
. TRBJ1-2 TRBV19 . CASRRDAYGYTF TGTGCCAGTAGGAGGGATGCCTATGGCTACACCTTC
TRBD2 TRBJ2-7 TRBV6-5 . CASSSGNYEQYF TGTGCCAGCAGTAGCGGGAACTACGAGCAGTACTTC
. TRBJ1-6 TRBV7-9 . CASSLGVTVNSPLHF TGTGCCAGCAGCTTGGGCGTAACCGTCAATTCACCCCTCCACTTT
TRBD2 TRBJ2-7 TRBV6-1 . CASTLAGARHEQYF TGTGCCAGCACCTTAGCGGGAGCGAGGCACGAGCAGTACTTC
TRBD1 TRBJ2-3 TRBV2 . CASGETGLSTDTQYF TGTGCCAGCGGGGAGACAGGGCTAAGCACAGATACGCAGTATTTT
. TRBJ2-5 TRBV11-3 . CASSLLGGDQETQYF TGTGCCAGCAGCTTACTAGGCGGGGACCAAGAGACCCAGTACTTC
. TRBJ1-3 TRBV4-3 . CASSPPAGNTIYF TGCGCCAGCAGCCCACCTGCTGGAAACACCATATATTTT
. TRBJ1-5 TRBV15 . CATSRGTSNQPQHF TGTGCCACCAGCAGAGGGACGTCAAATCAGCCCCAGCATTTT
. TRBJ1-1 TRBV7-9 . CASSLLWQGRAEAFF TGTGCCAGCAGCTTATTATGGCAGGGAAGGGCGGAAGCTTTCTTT
TRBD2 TRBJ2-5 TRBV7-2 . CASSQGTTTQETQYF TGTGCCAGCAGCCAAGGGACTACCACGCAAGAGACCCAGTACTTC
. TRBJ1-1 TRBV6-4 once CASSPRGGFTEAFF TGTGCCAGCAGCCCTCGAGGGGGGTTCACTGAAGCTTTCTTT
TRBD1 TRBJ1-1 TRBV6-1 . CASSEEARGIIGAFF TGTGCCAGCAGTGAAGAAGCCAGGGGGATTATTGGGGCTTTCTTT
. TRBJ1-5 TRBV6-6 . CASSANQPQHF TGTGCCAGCAGTGCGAATCAGCCCCAGCATTTT
TRBD1 TRBJ2-7 TRBV6-5 . CASSTGTGLYEQYF TGTGCCAGCAGCACCGGGACAGGGCTATACGAGCAGTACTTC
. TRBJ1-5 TRBV29-1 . CSGGPRAGQPQHF TGCAGCGGTGGCCCTCGGGCAGGTCAGCCCCAGCATTTT
TRBD2 TRBJ2-7 TRBV28 . CASSPGLAGGQYF TGTGCCAGCAGTCCGGGACTAGCGGGGGGACAGTACTTC
. TRBJ1-2 TRBV6-1 . CASSILNSPNYGYTF TGTGCCAGCAGTATTTTAAACAGCCCTAACTATGGCTACACCTTC
. TRBJ2-1 TRBV14 . CASSLRQDSYNEQFF TGTGCCAGCAGCCTAAGACAGGACTCCTACAATGAGCAGTTCTTC
TRBD1 TRBJ2-7 TRBV6-1 few CASSLGTGLYGEQYF TGTGCCAGCAGCTTAGGGACAGGACTATACGGCGAGCAGTACTTC
. TRBJ2-3 TRBV7-6 . CASSLVGGLRGDTQYF TGTGCCAGCAGCTTAGTCGGGGGGCTTCGGGGAGATACGCAGTATTTT
. TRBJ2-6 TRBV9 once CASSVATGANVLTF TGTGCCAGCAGCGTAGCTACTGGGGCCAACGTCCTGACTTTC
. TRBJ2-3 TRBV4-1 . CASSQDQLARPPTDTQYF TGCGCCAGCAGCCAAGATCAACTAGCTCGTCCCCCCACAGATACGCAGTATTTT
. TRBJ1-1 TRBV27 . CASGGAAGLTEAFF TGTGCCAGCGGGGGAGCGGCAGGGCTTACTGAAGCTTTCTTT
TRBD2 TRBJ2-7 TRBV30 . CAWSAAGTSVKKLYF TGTGCCTGGAGTGCAGCCGGGACTAGCGTCAAAAAACTGTACTTC
TRBD1 TRBJ1-2 TRBV30 . CAWSPGTDYGYTF TGTGCCTGGAGCCCCGGGACAGACTATGGCTACACCTTC
TRBD1 TRBJ1-6 TRBV7-6 . CASSVGTGYNSPLHF TGTGCCAGCAGCGTCGGGACAGGATATAATTCACCCCTCCACTTT
. TRBJ1-2 TRBV30 few CAWSVKRGYGYTF TGTGCCTGGAGTGTAAAGCGGGGCTATGGCTACACCTTC
TRBD2 TRBJ2-5 TRBV19 . CASSIRPTSGGGETQYF TGTGCCAGTAGTATCCGGCCGACTAGCGGGGGAGGGGAGACCCAGTACTTC
. TRBJ2-5 TRBV18 . CASSPLEGQETQYF TGTGCCAGCTCACCACTGGAGGGGCAAGAGACCCAGTACTTC
TRBD2 TRBJ2-7 TRBV27 . CASSLWGTRGYEQYF TGTGCCAGCAGTTTATGGGGGACTAGAGGCTACGAGCAGTACTTC
. TRBJ2-7 TRBV7-9 . CASSLLDGAYEQYF TGTGCCAGCAGCCTACTGGACGGAGCCTACGAGCAGTACTTC
. TRBJ2-5 TRBV28 once CASSSRSQLVLEETQYF TGTGCCAGCAGTTCCCGCAGCCAGTTAGTTCTGGAGGAGACCCAGTACTTC
TRBD2 TRBJ2-1 TRBV29-1 . CSVDFRGSSYNEQFF TGCAGCGTTGATTTTCGCGGGAGTTCCTACAATGAGCAGTTCTTC
TRBD1 TRBJ2-7 TRBV29-1 . CSVPGQVAYEQYF TGCAGCGTTCCGGGACAGGTAGCCTACGAGCAGTACTTC
TRBD2 TRBJ2-1 TRBV7-6 . CASSPSSGRAKGYNEQFF TGTGCCAGCAGCCCCTCAAGCGGGAGGGCCAAGGGATACAATGAGCAGTTCTTC
TRBD1 TRBJ1-1 TRBV19 . CATTDRGSYTEAFF TGTGCCACTACAGACAGGGGGTCCTACACTGAAGCTTTCTTT
TRBD2 TRBJ2-3 TRBV5-1 few CASSLVPGGSTDTQYF TGCGCCAGCAGCTTGGTTCCGGGGGGGAGCACAGATACGCAGTATTTT
. TRBJ2-3 TRBV28 once CASSTGYPTDTQYF TGTGCCAGCAGTACAGGGTATCCCACAGATACGCAGTATTTT
. TRBJ1-1 TRBV30 . CAWGRGADTEAFF TGTGCCTGGGGTAGGGGGGCGGACACTGAAGCTTTCTTT